This T cell receptor beta chain was found in a study of CD8 T cells in Susac syndrome. Study results and limitations: It was acknowledged by the study that relatively few individuals were included in its TCR sequencing and HLA analysis.

To note about this clonotype: Its specificity is not known.

This CDR3 comprises 11 residues. The germline V gene encodes CDR1 DFQATT and CDR2 SNEGSKA (reference sequence). V was trimmed by 5 bases and J by 7 bases, leaving 12 bases between them. The sequenced target, TCR beta, came from blood CD8+ and CD4+ T cells. TEMRA cells were enriched by FACS, and CD4+ and CD8+ T cells were negatively isolated. It was with random hexamers that 0.5 to 1 ug RNA was reverse transcribed. The method of amplification for TCR beta CDR3 was immunoSEQ multiplex PCR, covering 54 Vbeta and 13 Jbeta. TCRdb re-called the immunoSEQ multiplex PCR reads with MiXCR, one entry per CDR3 protein. The sample comprises 200,000 to 250,000 distinct CDR3 sequences, 95% of which are singletons, and roughly 0.1% rests with the top ten.

Sequenced sample: CD4+ T cells from PBMCs. The V gene is TRBV20-1, the J gene TRBJ2-7; D is unclear. This TCR derives from a human donor with multiple sclerosis. The CDR3 protein is CSAVSGREQYF. In DNA, the CDR3 is TGCAGTGCTGTATCGGGTAGAGAGCAGTACTTC.